These 5 T cell receptor beta chains originate from one sample sequenced in a study of cytomegalovirus exposure and HLA in healthy donors. Use of 60 Vbeta and 13 Jbeta primers characterized the PCR. Using immunoSEQ multiplex PCR, the repertoire was profiled, and TCRdb retains in-frame clones only, with some absent. The sample yields about 160,000 clones, around 79% seen once. The sample taken for sequencing was PBMCs. Receptors originate from a man between 35 and 55 years old in good health and CMV-seronegative.

This chain links TRBV14 with TRBJ2-3, with TRBD1 as a possible D gene (5 bases). There are 15 residues in the CDR3. Germline lookup yields CDR1 SGHDN and CDR2 FVKESK. The germline V and J ends were trimmed by 4 bases and 1 base, with 12 bases remaining between them. The CDR3 DNA reads TGTGCCAGCAGCCGAACGACAGTTCGCACAGATACGCAGTATTTT. The encoded protein is CASSRTTVRTDTQYF.

There are a few counts of this clone. The chain recombines TRBV5-4 with TRBJ2-7, with TRBD2 as a possible D gene (7 bases). The CDR3 spans 15 residues. CDR1 SGHNT and CDR2 YYREEE come from the germline V gene (reference sequence). Trimming pared 1 base from V and 2 bases from J, leaving 13 bases between. Here the CDR3 reads CASSLRGGATYEQYF. Written as DNA, the CDR3 is TGTGCCAGCAGCTTGAGGGGGGGGGCTACCTACGAGCAGTACTTC.

The V and J genes are TRBV6-6 and TRBJ2-5; D may be TRBD1 (5 bases). V lost 6 bases, J lost 1 base, and 9 bases lay in between. Germline lookup yields CDR1 MNHNY and CDR2 SVGAGI (reference sequence). This CDR3 comprises 13 residues. CDR3 coding DNA: TGTGCCAGCAGGCCCGACAGCCAAGAGACCCAGTACTTC. Amino acid sequence: CASRPDSQETQYF.

The chain has TRBV5-6 and TRBJ1-2; TRBD1 aligns across 8 bases. Germline CDR1 and CDR2: SGHDT and YYEEEE. CDR3 length: 14 amino acids. Trimming cost V 4 bases and J 0 bases; bases outside gene matches: 2. The CDR3: CASSPGGSNYGYTF. CDR3 nucleotides: TGTGCCAGCAGCCCAGGGGGCTCTAACTATGGCTACACCTTC.

On this clone itself: The same CDR3 arises from other DNA sequences in this sample as well. V usage is TRBV7-2 and J usage is TRBJ2-7; D possibly corresponds to TRBD2 (7 bases). This CDR3 spans 13 amino acids. CDR1 is SGHTA, CDR2 FQGNSA, per germline. Trimming took off 0 bases at V and 7 bases at J, with 10 bases between the two ends. The CDR3, as DNA: TGTGCCAGCAGCTTAGCGGGGGGGCGAGAGCAGTACTTC. Amino acid sequence: CASSLAGGREQYF.